This T cell receptor beta chain was sequenced in a study of shared clonotypes between healthy human individuals. The CDR3 sequence is 14 residues long. Germline V lookup: CDR1 SGHAT, CDR2 FQNNGV. V gave up 4 bases and J gave up 5 bases, with 12 bases separating them. Positively selected for CCR7, the CD45RO-negative cells used as naive CD8 cells excluded terminally differentiated effector memory CD45RA+ cells. Comments on this clone: Different DNA sequences within this sample yield the same CDR3.

The method was immunoSEQ multiplex PCR; TCRdb's version includes in-frame clones alone and lacks a portion of them. In the table there are about 1.9 million clones, 80% to 95% of which are singletons. The source is a man younger than 35 in good health. Some clones in this sample may be carry-over from other donors' samples. Sequencing used naive CD8+ T cells from PBMCs. The chain uses TRBV11-2 and TRBJ2-1; D is perhaps TRBD2 (6 bases). CDR3 sequence reads: CASSSRLGDNEQFF. Written as DNA, the CDR3 is TGTGCCAGCAGCTCTCGACTAGGCGACAATGAGCAGTTCTTC.